This T cell receptor beta chain is drawn from a study of CD8 T cells in ankylosing spondylitis. Study-wide results and limits: According to the report, clones linked to the disease were significantly enriched in matched synovial fluid samples taken from ankylosing spondylitis patients. CD8+ cells made up the disease-linked clones, which were relatively rare in peripheral blood. Both synovial fluid and blood in reactive arthritis had previously been reported to carry some motif variants. Apparently characteristic of ankylosing spondylitis blood was a TCR beta motif (about 8 highly homologous variants).

As the method for making TCR beta libraries, quantitative 5'-RACE with molecular barcodes was used. TCRdb recomputed calls from the 5' RACE reads with MiXCR, one row per CDR3 protein. The sample has 700,000 or so distinct CDR3 sequences, roughly 19% seen once. V lost 4 bases, J lost 2 bases, and 13 bases lay in between. Germline V gene lookup returns CDR1 SQVTM and CDR2 ANQGSEA. The CDR3 has 14 amino acids. About this clonotype itself: Antigen: not known.

The receptor was isolated from a male donor with ankylosing spondylitis. V is TRBV29-1 and J is TRBJ2-3; maybe TRBD1 (5 bases). Sequencing used blood, either unsorted or a sorted T cell fraction (not recorded which). Here the CDR3 reads CSVVSAGLTDTQYF. CDR3 DNA: TGCAGCGTTGTCTCCGCAGGGCTCACAGATACGCAGTATTTT.